This TCR beta chain stems from a study of T cells after yellow fever vaccination. Study results and caveats: Most clones from primary vaccination resurfaced after the booster (around 97% CD4, about 91% CD8).

This clonotype was picked up a small number of times. Its antigen is currently unknown. V lost 5 bases to trimming and J lost 4 bases, with 10 bases between them. Germline CDR1 DFQATT, CDR2 SNEGSKA (reference sequence). This CDR3 contains 12 residues. They built TCR cDNA with 5'RACE template switching, a step that put in a universal primer site and UMIs. TCRdb used MiXCR to reprocess the 5' RACE reads, holding one entry per CDR3 protein. The table lists 450,000 to 550,000 distinct CDR3 sequences, 21% of them singletons. Sequenced here: PBMCs, sampled more than 20 days after the first yellow fever vaccination. This TCR was recovered from a man between 18 and 29 years old who received the YFV17D yellow fever vaccine. The V and J genes are TRBV20-1 and TRBJ2-3, with D perhaps matching TRBD1 (6 bases). The CDR3 is CSAGTGSDTQYF. As DNA, the CDR3 is TGCAGTGCTGGTACAGGGTCAGATACGCAGTATTTT.